This passage covers 23 T cell receptor beta chains from one sample sequenced in a study of T cell clonality in common variable immunodeficiency. Clones were read by immunoSEQ multiplex PCR, and TCRdb kept only the in-frame ones, dropping some. This sample comprises about 35,000 clones, none seen once only. The sample comprised peripheral blood mononuclear cells. The receptors shown here come from a person aged 18-69 years in good health.

Many counts were recorded for this clone. The read terminates 3 residues before the CDR3 end, so the remaining end is supplied by the germline J gene. The chain has TRBV5-6 and TRBJ1-2; D not resolved. The CDR3 runs 13 residues. Germline V gene data show CDR1 as SGHDT and CDR2 as YYEEEE. V lost 1 base, J lost 4 bases, and 8 bases lay in between. The CDR3 sequence is CASSLPLSYGYTF. CDR3 bases read: TGTGCCAGCAGCTTGCCCCTTAGCTATGGC.

This clone was recorded many times. Germline and junction disagree at one end, which may indicate a read error. The sequenced CDR3 bases are TGTGCCAGCAATGAATTAGACAGTCTAAATTCACCC. Its protein is CASNELDSLNSP. The whole CDR3 sequence is CASNELDSLNSPLHF. V usage is TRBV6-1 and J usage is TRBJ1-6; TRBD1 is a possible D gene (5 bases). The missing CDR3 end, 3 residues past where the read stops, is filled in from the germline J gene. CDR3 length: 15 residues. Per the germline V gene, CDR1 is MNHNS and CDR2 is SASEGT.

This clone was seen repeatedly, ten times or more. The read terminates 3 residues before the CDR3 end, so the remaining end is supplied by the germline J gene. V usage is TRBV20-1 and J usage is TRBJ2-1, with 10 bases matching TRBD2. With 6 bases clipped from V and 6 bases from J, the junction kept 8 bases outside the gene matches. The CDR3 is made up of 14 amino acids. The germline CDR1 and CDR2 sequences are DFQATT and SNEGSKA (reference sequence). CDR3 DNA, as far as it was read: TGCAGTGCACGGTCTAGCGGGAGTAGCAATGAG. It codes for CSARSSGSSNE. The CDR3 in full is CSARSSGSSNEQFF.

Ten or more counts support this clone. The read ends 3 residues early relative to the CDR3; the germline J gene fills the gap. This chain joins TRBV6-1 and TRBJ2-2, with unresolved D. The CDR3 is 13 residues long. Germline CDR1 MNHNS, CDR2 SASEGT. V was shortened by 4 bases and J by 3 bases, with 6 bases between the two germline ends. Here the CDR3 reads CASSGRDTGELFF. The covered CDR3 bases are TGTGCCAGCAGTGGCAGAGACACCGGGGAG.

Remarks on this clone: The read ends 3 residues shy of where the CDR3 ends; the end is completed using the germline J gene. Other DNA sequences within the sample encode an identical CDR3. The V and J genes are TRBV18 and TRBJ2-3; TRBD2 might be the D (6 bases). The CDR3 is 15 residues long. Germline CDR1 and CDR2: KGHSH and LQKENI. The CDR3 loop is CASSPLGNVAETQYF. The sequenced part of the CDR3 DNA is TGTGCCAGCTCCCCTTTGGGGAATGTAGCGGAGACG.

This clone has a count of ten or more. The read terminates 3 residues ahead of where the CDR3 ends, so the germline J gene completes it. The chain links TRBV12-3 or TRBV12-4 to TRBJ1-5, with a weak D call TRBD1 (5 bases). V was trimmed by 7 bases and J by 5 bases, leaving 15 bases between them. This CDR3 is 14 amino acids long. CDR3 DNA (partial): TGTGCCAGCACCTCTCCCGGGACTTATCAGCCC. Protein sequence: CASTSPGTYQP. The CDR3 in its entirety is CASTSPGTYQPQHF.

This clone was found many times. The read comes to an end 3 residues before the CDR3 does, leaving the germline J gene to fill in the end. This same CDR3 is encoded by further DNA sequences in the sample. The V gene is TRBV5-1, the J gene TRBJ2-2; tentatively, D is TRBD1 (5 bases). The V and J ends lost 4 bases and 4 bases respectively, with 17 bases between them. Germline CDR1 SGHRS, CDR2 YFSETQ. The CDR3 consists of 16 residues. CDR3 DNA (partial): TGCGCCAGCAGCCCACGGCAGGGCGGTAGCACCGGGGAG. Residues: CASSPRQGGSTGE. The full CDR3 protein is CASSPRQGGSTGELFF.

At least ten counts were recorded for this clone. The read finishes 3 residues shy of the CDR3 end, and the germline J gene is used to complete it. The chain employs TRBV5-1 and TRBJ1-3; perhaps TRBD1 as D (5 bases). Germline CDR1 reads SGHRS; CDR2 reads YFSETQ. V lost 5 bases and J 0 bases, leaving 12 bases between the germline ends. This CDR3 contains 15 residues. CDR3 sequence: CASSRDSRSGNTIYF. The sequenced CDR3 bases are TGCGCCAGCAGTCGGGACTCTCGCTCTGGAAACACC. Based on the CDR3 plus reference TRBV5-1 and TRBJ1-3, the full variable domain is KAGVTQTPRYLIKTRGQQVTLSCSPISGHRSVSWYQQTPGQGLQFLFEYFSETQRNKGNFPGRFSGRQFSNSRSEMNVSTLELGDSALYLCASSRDSRSGNTIYFGEGSWLTVV.

Of note for this clone: The read comes to an end 3 residues before the CDR3 does, leaving the germline J gene to fill in the end. The V call is TRBV2, the J call TRBJ2-6; 9 positions match TRBD1. Germline loops: CDR1 SNHLY, CDR2 FYNNEI. With 8 bases clipped from V and 1 base from J, the junction kept 3 bases outside the gene matches. This CDR3 region has 15 residues. The CDR3 is CASGTGTSGANVLTF. CDR3 DNA, as far as it was read: TGTGCCAGCGGGACAGGGACGTCTGGGGCCAACGTC.

This clone was counted ten times or more. The read terminates 3 residues ahead of where the CDR3 ends, so the germline J gene completes it. The chain couples TRBV30 to TRBJ2-7, with D uncertain. Trimming removed 3 bases at V and 1 base at J, with 7 bases between. Germline values: CDR1 GTSNPN, CDR2 SVGIG (reference sequence). The CDR3 consists of 12 residues. This CDR3 is CAWRSRSYEQYF. CDR3 DNA (partial): TGTGCCTGGAGATCGCGTTCCTACGAG.

This clone was counted only a few times. With the read ending 3 residues before the CDR3 end, the germline J gene is used to fill in that end. The rearrangement uses TRBV20-1 and TRBJ2-5, with 7 bases lining up with TRBD1. Germline V gene sequence: CDR1 DFQATT, CDR2 SNEGSKA (reference sequence). The CDR3 length is 13 residues. Losses at the gene ends were 3 bases for V and 5 bases for J; bases not matched to a gene: 6. CDR3 DNA, as far as it was read: TGCAGTGCTAGCCCGGGACAGCCGGAGACC. Protein product: CSASPGQPET. The full CDR3 sequence reads CSASPGQPETQYF.

Of note for this clone: The read ends 3 residues shy of where the CDR3 ends; the end is completed using the germline J gene. The chain carries TRBV5-1 and TRBJ2-7; possible D gene TRBD1, 6 bases. CDR3 length: 15 residues. Trimming removed 0 bases from V and 0 bases from J, with 10 bases in between. Germline assignment: CDR1 SGHRS and CDR2 YFSETQ. This CDR3 is CASSLVPGDSYEQYF. The sequenced CDR3 bases are TGCGCCAGCAGCTTGGTACCAGGGGACTCCTACGAG.

This clone was observed many times. The read stops 3 residues short of the end of the CDR3; the missing end is completed from the germline J gene. This rearrangement joins TRBV20-1 to TRBJ2-7; tentative D call: TRBD2 (5 bases). The V end lost 3 bases, the J end lost 4 bases, and 10 bases lay between the germline ends. The CDR3 length is 12 residues. Germline CDR1 reads DFQATT; CDR2 reads SNEGSKA (reference sequence). CDR3 loop: CSARDLGYEQYF. Incomplete CDR3 DNA: TGCAGTGCTAGGGACTTGGGGTACGAG.

This clone was picked up many times. The CDR3 is cut off 3 residues early in the read; its end comes from the germline J gene. The chain carries TRBV7-3 and TRBJ1-1, with a tentative D call TRBD1 (6 bases). The V end was cut by 3 bases, the J end by 4 bases, with 12 bases between. The CDR3 loop spans 14 amino acids. Germline loops: CDR1 SGHTA, CDR2 FQGTGA. CDR3 DNA (partial): TGTGCCAGCAGCTTTAACGGGGGGGCCACTGAA. Translated: CASSFNGGATE. Given in full, the CDR3 is CASSFNGGATEAFF. Based on the CDR3 plus reference TRBV7-3 and TRBJ1-1, the full variable domain is GAGVSQTPSNKVTEKGKYVELRCDPISGHTALYWYRQSLGQGPEFLIYFQGTGAADDSGLPNDRFFAVRPEGSVSTLKIQRTERGDSAVYLCASSFNGGATEAFFGQGTRLTVV.

Many counts were recorded for this clone. The read falls 3 residues short of the CDR3 end, and the missing part is taken from the germline J gene. Other DNA sequences in this sample translate to the same CDR3. The V call is TRBV7-9, the J call TRBJ2-1; maybe TRBD2 (5 bases). V lost 6 bases to trimming and J lost 6 bases, with 12 bases between them. The CDR3 sequence is 13 residues long. Germline V gene lookup returns CDR1 SEHNR and CDR2 FQNEAQ (reference sequence). The covered CDR3 bases are TGTGCCAGCAGACTAGGAGACGGCAATGAG. Translated, it gives CASRLGDGNE. The whole CDR3 sequence reads CASRLGDGNEQFF.

This clone came up many times. The read terminates 3 residues ahead of where the CDR3 ends, so the germline J gene completes it. The chain employs TRBV5-6 and TRBJ1-2; D unresolved. CDR1 and CDR2 (germline): SGHDT, YYEEEE. Trimming removed 0 bases at V and 1 base at J, with 7 bases between. The CDR3 extends over 14 amino acids. The covered CDR3 bases are TGTGCCAGCAGCTTGGAGCCTCTTAACTATGGC. This translates into CASSLEPLNYG. The full CDR3 reads CASSLEPLNYGYTF.

At least ten counts were recorded for this clone. With the read ending 3 residues before the CDR3 end, the germline J gene is used to fill in that end. V gene TRBV20-1 combines with J gene TRBJ2-5; unclear D gene. The CDR3 covers 12 residues. The V and J ends lost 3 bases and 0 bases respectively, with 5 bases between them. Germline CDR1 and CDR2: DFQATT and SNEGSKA (reference sequence). The covered CDR3 bases are TGCAGTGCTAGCGTGTACCAAGAGACC. As protein: CSASVYQET. The entire CDR3 protein reads CSASVYQETQYF.

This clone came up a few times. The CDR3 end lies 3 residues beyond the end of the read and is filled in from the germline J gene. This sequence joins TRBV19 and TRBJ2-5; no definite D call. The length of the CDR3 is 16 residues. Germline V gives CDR1 LNHDA, CDR2 SQIVND (reference sequence). CDR3 sequence reads: CASSKSETASTDTQYF. The DNA read from the CDR3 is TGTGCCAGTAGTAAATCTGAGACGGCGAGCACAGATACC.

This clone has a count of ten or more. The read ends 3 residues early relative to the CDR3; the germline J gene fills the gap. This rearrangement joins TRBV5-6 to TRBJ2-7; D unresolved. V lost 3 bases and J lost 6, with 7 bases in between. CDR1 is SGHDT, CDR2 YYEEEE, per germline. CDR3 size: 11 residues. The sequenced CDR3 bases are TGTGCCAGCAGCTCCCTAGGCGAG. This gives the protein CASSSLGE. The entire CDR3 is CASSSLGEQYF.

This clone was observed at least ten times. Read data end 3 residues before the CDR3 end; the end is taken from the germline J gene. The chain joins TRBV6-2 or TRBV6-3 to TRBJ2-1, with TRBD2 matching 10 bases. V was clipped by 7 bases and J by 4 bases; unmatched bases: 4. The CDR3 sequence is 14 residues long. Per germline, CDR1 MNHEY and CDR2 SVGEGT. Incomplete CDR3 DNA: TGTGCCAGCAAACGACTAGCGGGTTACAATGAG. Translating gives CASKRLAGYNE. In full, the CDR3 reads CASKRLAGYNEQFF.

This clone appeared many times. With the read ending 3 residues before the CDR3 end, the germline J gene is used to fill in that end. The rearrangement joins TRBV14 to TRBJ1-3; TRBD1 agrees at 7 bases. V shed 3 bases, J shed 2 bases, and the junction held 4 bases outside the gene matches. This CDR3 contains 15 residues. CDR1 SGHDN and CDR2 FVKESK come from the germline V gene. CDR3 bases read: TGTGCCAGCAGCCACTCTACAGGGGCTGGAAACACC. Protein: CASSHSTGAGNT. The entire CDR3 protein reads CASSHSTGAGNTIYF.

This clone was seen only a few times. The observed sequence ends 3 residues before the CDR3 terminus, with the missing tail filled in from the germline J gene. The chain is built from TRBV18 and TRBJ1-2, with D perhaps TRBD1 (5 bases). This CDR3 has 14 residues. Germline V lookup: CDR1 KGHSH, CDR2 LQKENI. Partial CDR3 DNA: TGTGCCAGCTCACCGGGACTAGCGGGCAACGAC. This translates into CASSPGLAGND. The complete CDR3 reads CASSPGLAGNDYTF.

In regard to this clone: The CDR3 end is not reached by the read, which stops 3 residues before it; the germline J gene fills it in. The genes are TRBV7-6 and TRBJ1-2; D is ambiguous. Looked up from germline, CDR1 is SGHVS and CDR2 is FNYEAQ. This CDR3 has 16 residues. The DNA read from the CDR3 is TGTGCCAGCAGCCCCATCACTAGCGGGCTTAACAATGAC. This translates into CASSPITSGLNND. The whole CDR3 protein reads CASSPITSGLNNDYTF.